This TCR beta chain was recovered during a study of identical twins. The CDR3 covers 14 residues. CDR1 KGHDR and CDR2 SFDVKD come from the germline V gene. With 5 bases removed from V and 4 bases from J, the gap between germline ends came to 11 bases. One entry per CDR3 protein, called by TCRdb with MiXCR from the 5' RACE reads. The table records 500,000 or so distinct CDR3 sequences, approximately 22% of them present only once. The sample was also linked to a second study, of T cells expressing NK-cell markers.

This receptor was taken from a woman between 18 and 29 years old in good health. Sequencing was done on a sample of CD4+ T cells sorted from blood. The rearrangement links TRBV24-1 to TRBJ2-1, with D possibly matching TRBD1 (6 bases). In DNA, the CDR3 is TGTGCCACCAGTGCCAGCGGACAGTACAATGAGCAGTTCTTC. It translates to CATSASGQYNEQFF.